What follows describes a single T cell receptor beta chain. Antigen specificity is unknown. The data were taken from a study of cytomegalovirus exposure and HLA in healthy donors. General study results and limits: Reports indicated that the classifier achieved high specificity and sensitivity in diagnosing cytomegalovirus status. Most TCR beta V segments were productive about 90% or about 30% of the time in an earlier analysis. In a later analysis, CMV-associated beta chains were mostly HLA-associated, it appeared.

PCR primers comprised 60 Vbeta and 13 Jbeta primers. The data were produced by immunoSEQ multiplex PCR, yet TCRdb's version contains in-frame clones alone and is incomplete. Of around 130,000 clones detected, 70% to 90% appear once; the ten largest clones hold around 2%. Trimming took 5 bases from V and 4 from J; bases not matched to a gene: 9. CDR1 is SEHNR, CDR2 FQNEAQ, per germline (reference sequence). The CDR3 extends over 15 amino acids. Sequencing was carried out using PBMCs. V gene TRBV7-9 combines with J gene TRBJ2-7, with 9 nucleotides matching TRBD1. This receptor was taken from a man aged 40-50 years in good health and CMV-seronegative. The CDR3 is CASSPGGQGRYEQYF. CDR3 coding DNA: TGTGCCAGCAGCCCCGGCGGACAGGGGCGGTACGAGCAGTACTTC.